This is a list of T cell receptor beta chains from one sample in a study of shared clonotypes between healthy human individuals. Libraries were prepared by immunoSEQ multiplex PCR; TCRdb keeps only in-frame clonotypes and omits some of them. Of about 2 million clones listed, about 94% are singletons. The sequenced sample consisted of naive CD8+ T cells sorted from blood. Receptor source: a man younger than 35 in good health. The CDR3 runs from the conserved cysteine through the conserved F or W. Fields, in order: CDR3 DNA, CDR3 protein, D gene, J gene, clone size, V gene. D genes are given only for firm matches. Size values are once, few and many counts, or a class for expanded clones, and some rows have none.

cdr3_nt: TGTGCCAGCAGCGAGCGGGGGGCAATCCAAGAGACCCAGTACTTC
cdr3_aa: CASSERGAIQETQYF
d_call: TRBD2
j_call: TRBJ2-5
clone_size: once
v_call: TRBV7-9

cdr3_nt: TGCGCCAGCAGCCAATTGGCTACTAGCACAGATACGCAGTATTTT
cdr3_aa: CASSQLATSTDTQYF
d_call: .
j_call: TRBJ2-3
clone_size: .
v_call: TRBV4-1

cdr3_nt: TGTGCCAGCAGCCTGGGACTTTACAATGAGCAGTTCTTC
cdr3_aa: CASSLGLYNEQFF
d_call: .
j_call: TRBJ2-1
clone_size: once
v_call: TRBV27

cdr3_nt: TGTGCCAGCAGCTTAACAACAGGGGACTATGGCTACACCTTC
cdr3_aa: CASSLTTGDYGYTF
d_call: TRBD1
j_call: TRBJ1-2
clone_size: .
v_call: TRBV7-9

cdr3_nt: TGTGCCTGCGGGGACAGGGCAGATGAGCAGTTCTTC
cdr3_aa: CACGDRADEQFF
d_call: TRBD1
j_call: TRBJ2-1
clone_size: once
v_call: TRBV30

cdr3_nt: TGTGCCAGCAGCGTAGGGGAGAGCTCCTATAATTCACCCCTCCACTTT
cdr3_aa: CASSVGESSYNSPLHF
d_call: .
j_call: TRBJ1-6
clone_size: .
v_call: TRBV9

cdr3_nt: TGTGCCAGCAGCCGGGAGGGTAGAGGAAACTATGGCTACACCTTC
cdr3_aa: CASSREGRGNYGYTF
d_call: .
j_call: TRBJ1-2
clone_size: once
v_call: TRBV6-6

cdr3_nt: TGTGCCAGCAGATTAACCCCCGGCGGAGTAGCCCACAATGAGCAGTTCTTC
cdr3_aa: CASRLTPGGVAHNEQFF
d_call: .
j_call: TRBJ2-1
clone_size: .
v_call: TRBV27

cdr3_nt: TGTGCCAGCAGCAATGAACAGGGTAGTCCTGAAGCTTTCTTT
cdr3_aa: CASSNEQGSPEAFF
d_call: .
j_call: TRBJ1-1
clone_size: .
v_call: TRBV21-1

cdr3_nt: TGCGCCAGCAGCCAAGTAGGGCCAAACCTCGCTTTCTTT
cdr3_aa: CASSQVGPNLAFF
d_call: .
j_call: TRBJ1-1
clone_size: .
v_call: TRBV4-1

cdr3_nt: TGTGCCAGCAGCGTAGTGGGAGGGGGCCAGGAGACCCAGTACTTC
cdr3_aa: CASSVVGGGQETQYF
d_call: .
j_call: TRBJ2-5
clone_size: once
v_call: TRBV9

cdr3_nt: TGTGCCAGCAGCGTTGCTGGGAGACCCTACGAGCAGTACTTC
cdr3_aa: CASSVAGRPYEQYF
d_call: .
j_call: TRBJ2-7
clone_size: .
v_call: TRBV7-9

cdr3_nt: TGTGCCATCAGTAGTACAGCCCAAGAGACCCAGTACTTC
cdr3_aa: CAISSTAQETQYF
d_call: .
j_call: TRBJ2-5
clone_size: once
v_call: TRBV10-3

cdr3_nt: TGTGCCAGCAGCATGGACGGGGATAGCAATCAGCCCCAGCATTTT
cdr3_aa: CASSMDGDSNQPQHF
d_call: .
j_call: TRBJ1-5
clone_size: .
v_call: TRBV7-2

cdr3_nt: TGTGCCAGCAGCCTAGGACAGGACCACTACGAGCAGTACTTC
cdr3_aa: CASSLGQDHYEQYF
d_call: TRBD1
j_call: TRBJ2-7
clone_size: once
v_call: TRBV6-5

cdr3_nt: TGTGCCAGCAGTGAATCTTCTCGAGGGGGGTCGGATCAGCCCCAGCATTTT
cdr3_aa: CASSESSRGGSDQPQHF
d_call: .
j_call: TRBJ1-5
clone_size: .
v_call: TRBV6-1

cdr3_nt: TGTGCCAGCAGCTTGGGGGGCCCCTCCTACGAGCAGTACTTC
cdr3_aa: CASSLGGPSYEQYF
d_call: .
j_call: TRBJ2-7
clone_size: .
v_call: TRBV5-6

cdr3_nt: TGTGCCAGCACCGGACAGCCATCAATTTCCTACGAGCAGTACTTC
cdr3_aa: CASTGQPSISYEQYF
d_call: .
j_call: TRBJ2-7
clone_size: .
v_call: TRBV2

cdr3_nt: TGCGCCAGCAGCCAAGCCACTTACTCCTACGAGCAGTACTTC
cdr3_aa: CASSQATYSYEQYF
d_call: .
j_call: TRBJ2-7
clone_size: once
v_call: TRBV4-1

cdr3_nt: TGCAGCGTTGTCCACGCCTCAACCTACGAGCAGTACTTC
cdr3_aa: CSVVHASTYEQYF
d_call: .
j_call: TRBJ2-7
clone_size: .
v_call: TRBV29-1

cdr3_nt: TGTGCCAGCAGCTTCGGGCCCTACGAGCAGTACTTC
cdr3_aa: CASSFGPYEQYF
d_call: .
j_call: TRBJ2-7
clone_size: .
v_call: TRBV7-9

cdr3_nt: TGTGCCAGCAGCTCCGGAGGGGAAGGGACGGGAGAGACCCAGTACTTC
cdr3_aa: CASSSGGEGTGETQYF
d_call: .
j_call: TRBJ2-5
clone_size: once
v_call: TRBV11-2

cdr3_nt: TGTGCCAGCAGCCCACCAATGGGGGAGCTGTTTTTT
cdr3_aa: CASSPPMGELFF
d_call: .
j_call: TRBJ2-2
clone_size: .
v_call: TRBV7-9

cdr3_nt: TGTGCCTGGAGTGTAGAAGGGGGCAGCGAAGCTTTCTTT
cdr3_aa: CAWSVEGGSEAFF
d_call: TRBD1
j_call: TRBJ1-1
clone_size: .
v_call: TRBV30

cdr3_nt: TGTGCCAGCAGCTTAGACAGGGGTGTAACCACTGAAGCTTTCTTT
cdr3_aa: CASSLDRGVTTEAFF
d_call: .
j_call: TRBJ1-1
clone_size: .
v_call: TRBV11-2

cdr3_nt: TGTGCCTGGGATACAGGGGACTATAATTCACCCCTCCACTTT
cdr3_aa: CAWDTGDYNSPLHF
d_call: TRBD1
j_call: TRBJ1-6
clone_size: .
v_call: TRBV30

cdr3_nt: TGTGCCTGGTCAGGGGGCGGAGGCTACACCTTC
cdr3_aa: CAWSGGGGYTF
d_call: TRBD1
j_call: TRBJ1-2
clone_size: .
v_call: TRBV30

cdr3_nt: TGTGCCAGCAGCAGCGATCCGGGACAGGGCACAGATACGCAGTATTTT
cdr3_aa: CASSSDPGQGTDTQYF
d_call: TRBD1
j_call: TRBJ2-3
clone_size: .
v_call: TRBV7-9